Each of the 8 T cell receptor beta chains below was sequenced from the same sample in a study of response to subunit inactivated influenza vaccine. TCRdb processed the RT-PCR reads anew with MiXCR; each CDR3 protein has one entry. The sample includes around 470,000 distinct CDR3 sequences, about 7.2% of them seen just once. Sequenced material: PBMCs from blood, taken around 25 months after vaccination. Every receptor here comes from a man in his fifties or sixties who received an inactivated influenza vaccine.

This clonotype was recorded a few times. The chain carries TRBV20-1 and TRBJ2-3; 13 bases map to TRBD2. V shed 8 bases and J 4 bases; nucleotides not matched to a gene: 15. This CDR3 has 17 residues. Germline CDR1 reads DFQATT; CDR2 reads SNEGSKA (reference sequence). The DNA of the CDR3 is TGCAGTTCTTCCGGGACTAGCGGGACCCAGCCCCCAGATACGCAGTATTTT. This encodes CSSSGTSGTQPPDTQYF.

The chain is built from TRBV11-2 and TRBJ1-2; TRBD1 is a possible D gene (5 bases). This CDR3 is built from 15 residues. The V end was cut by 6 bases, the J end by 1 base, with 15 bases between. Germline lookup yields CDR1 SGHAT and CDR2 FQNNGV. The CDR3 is CASSPGTVNNYGYTF. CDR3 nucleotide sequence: TGTGCCAGCAGTCCCGGGACGGTGAATAACTATGGCTACACCTTC.

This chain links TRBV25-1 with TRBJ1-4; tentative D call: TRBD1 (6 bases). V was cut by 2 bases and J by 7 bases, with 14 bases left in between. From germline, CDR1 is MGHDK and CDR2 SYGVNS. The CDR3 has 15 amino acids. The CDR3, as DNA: TGTGCCAGCAGTGAACCAGGGGCATCGCGTGAAAAACTGTTTTTT. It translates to CASSEPGASREKLFF.

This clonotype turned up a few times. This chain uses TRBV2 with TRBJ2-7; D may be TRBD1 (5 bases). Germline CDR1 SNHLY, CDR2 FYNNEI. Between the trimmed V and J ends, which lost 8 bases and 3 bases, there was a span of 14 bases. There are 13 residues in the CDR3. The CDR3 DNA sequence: TGTGCCAGCCTTGTACAGGTGAACTACGAGCAGTACTTC. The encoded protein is CASLVQVNYEQYF. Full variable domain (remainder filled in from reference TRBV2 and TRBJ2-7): EPEVTQTPSHQVTQMGQEVILRCVPISNHLYFYWYRQILGQKVEFLVSFYNNEISEKSEIFDDQFSVERPDGSNFTLKIRSTKLEDSAMYFCASLVQVNYEQYFGPGTRLTVT.

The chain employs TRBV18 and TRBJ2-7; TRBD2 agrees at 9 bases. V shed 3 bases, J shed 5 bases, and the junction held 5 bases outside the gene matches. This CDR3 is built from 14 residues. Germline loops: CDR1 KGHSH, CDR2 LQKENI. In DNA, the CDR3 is TGTGCCAGCTCACCTCCGGGACTAGCTAACGAGCAGTACTTC. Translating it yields CASSPPGLANEQYF. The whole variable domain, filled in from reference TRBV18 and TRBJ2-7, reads NAGVMQNPRHLVRRRGQEARLRCSPMKGHSHVYWYRQLPEEGLKFMVYLQKENIIDESGMPKERFSAEFPKEGPSILRIQQVVRGDSAAYFCASSPPGLANEQYFGPGTRLTVT.

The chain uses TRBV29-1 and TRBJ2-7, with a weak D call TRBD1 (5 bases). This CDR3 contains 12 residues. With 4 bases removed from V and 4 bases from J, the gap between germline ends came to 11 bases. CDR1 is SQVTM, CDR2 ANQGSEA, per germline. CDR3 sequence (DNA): TGCAGCGTTGGACTGGGGCGGTACGAGCAGTACTTC. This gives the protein CSVGLGRYEQYF.

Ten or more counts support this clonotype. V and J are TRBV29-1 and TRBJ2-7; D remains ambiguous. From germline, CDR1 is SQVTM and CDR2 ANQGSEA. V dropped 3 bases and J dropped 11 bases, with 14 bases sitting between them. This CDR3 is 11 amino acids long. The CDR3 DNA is TGCAGCGTTGAGGCCAGCCAGAAGGAGTACTTC. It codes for CSVEASQKEYF.

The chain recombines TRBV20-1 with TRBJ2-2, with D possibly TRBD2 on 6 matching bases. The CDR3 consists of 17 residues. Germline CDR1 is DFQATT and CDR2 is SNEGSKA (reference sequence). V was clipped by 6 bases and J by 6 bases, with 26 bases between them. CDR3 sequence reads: CSATGLGMGGRAGELFF. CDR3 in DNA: TGCAGTGCGACCGGCTTAGGGATGGGGGGAAGGGCCGGGGAGCTGTTTTTT.